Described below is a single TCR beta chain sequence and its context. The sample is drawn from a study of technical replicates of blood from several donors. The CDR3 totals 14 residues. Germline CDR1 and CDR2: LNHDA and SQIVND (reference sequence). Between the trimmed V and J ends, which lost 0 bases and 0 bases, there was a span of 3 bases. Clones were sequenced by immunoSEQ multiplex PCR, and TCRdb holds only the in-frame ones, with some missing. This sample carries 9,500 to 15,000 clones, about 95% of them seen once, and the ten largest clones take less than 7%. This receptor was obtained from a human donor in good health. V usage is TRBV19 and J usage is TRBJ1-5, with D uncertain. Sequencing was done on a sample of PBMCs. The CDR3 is CASSIDNSNQPQHF. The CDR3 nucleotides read TGTGCCAGTAGTATAGACAATAGCAATCAGCCCCAGCATTTT.